What follows is one T cell receptor beta chain and its context. The antigen remains unidentified. The data were taken from a study of lymphopenia after photon versus proton radiotherapy. General study results and limits: Oligoclonal CD8+ Temra expansion after nadir drove photon patients' diversity drop. Under photons, naive T cells and diversity fell while effector/memory populations rose. Post-nadir TCR diversity decline inversely tracked overall survival among those who died.

V lost 0 bases and J lost 2, with 7 bases in between. CDR3 length: 14 residues. Germline V CDR1 and CDR2: MNHEY, SVGAGI. Profiled with immunoSEQ multiplex PCR; TCRdb holds only in-frame clones, not every one. The sample contains about 39,000 clones, about 93% of which appear only once. This TCR was sampled from a man between 60 and 75 years old with cholangiocarcinoma. This chain links TRBV6-5 with TRBJ1-2; maybe TRBD1 (5 bases). Sequences were derived from peripheral blood, sampled from a patient treated with photon-based radiotherapy. CDR3 residues: CASSYSGGNYGYTF. The CDR3 region has the DNA TGTGCCAGCAGTTACTCGGGGGGGAACTATGGCTACACCTTC.